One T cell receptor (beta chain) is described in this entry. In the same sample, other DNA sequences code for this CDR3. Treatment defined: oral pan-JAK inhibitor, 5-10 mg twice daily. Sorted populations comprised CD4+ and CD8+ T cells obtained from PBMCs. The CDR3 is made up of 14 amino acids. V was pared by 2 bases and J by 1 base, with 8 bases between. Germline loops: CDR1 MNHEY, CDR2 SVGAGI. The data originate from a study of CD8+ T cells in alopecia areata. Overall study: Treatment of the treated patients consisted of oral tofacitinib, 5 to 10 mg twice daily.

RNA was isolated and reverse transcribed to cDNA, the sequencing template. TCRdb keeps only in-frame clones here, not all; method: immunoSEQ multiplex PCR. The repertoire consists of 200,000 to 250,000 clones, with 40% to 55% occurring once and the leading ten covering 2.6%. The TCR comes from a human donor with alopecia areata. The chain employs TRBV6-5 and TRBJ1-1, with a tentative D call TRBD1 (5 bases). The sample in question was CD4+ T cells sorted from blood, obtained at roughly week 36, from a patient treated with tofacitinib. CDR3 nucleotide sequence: TGTGCCAGCAGTTACAGGGGTAGGAACACTGAAGCTTTCTTT. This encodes CASSYRGRNTEAFF.